A selection of T cell receptor beta chains follows, all from one sample in a study of beta chain features in type 1 diabetes. Produced via immunoSEQ multiplex PCR; TCRdb's table is partial and in-frame only. The sample holds about 110,000 clones, about 40% seen once. The sequenced sample was stem cell memory CD4+ T cells from blood. The receptor set was obtained from a woman between 18 and 30 years old in good health. Each CDR3 is given with its conserved first and last residue. The D gene is left open where the match is weak. Expanded clones get a size class; other rows say once, few or many, or leave the size out.

j_gene: TRBJ2-7; v_gene: TRBV7-8; abundance: few; d_gene: TRBD2; CDR3nt: TGTGCCAGCAGCTCCTTCGGGACTAGCAACGAGCAGTACTTC; CDR3aa: CASSSFGTSNEQYF
j_gene: TRBJ1-2; v_gene: TRBV2; abundance: -; d_gene: -; CDR3nt: TGTGCCAGCAGTGAATGGCAGGGATATGGCTACACCTTC; CDR3aa: CASSEWQGYGYTF
j_gene: TRBJ2-2; v_gene: TRBV4-2; abundance: -; d_gene: -; CDR3nt: TGTGCCAGCAGCCAAGTAGGCCAGGGTAACACCGGGGAGCTGTTTTTT; CDR3aa: CASSQVGQGNTGELFF
j_gene: TRBJ1-4; v_gene: TRBV27; abundance: -; d_gene: TRBD1; CDR3nt: TGTGCCAGCAGGAACAGGGGGACTAATGAAAAACTGTTTTTT; CDR3aa: CASRNRGTNEKLFF
j_gene: TRBJ2-3; v_gene: TRBV19; abundance: few; d_gene: TRBD1; CDR3nt: TGTGCCAGTAGGCGACAGGGGGTAGGAGGAACGCAGTATTTT; CDR3aa: CASRRQGVGGTQYF
j_gene: TRBJ2-7; v_gene: TRBV5-1; abundance: -; d_gene: -; CDR3nt: TGCGCCAGCAGCTTGGGCGGGGCGGCCTCCTACGAGCAGTACTTC; CDR3aa: CASSLGGAASYEQYF
j_gene: TRBJ1-3; v_gene: TRBV6-5; abundance: once; d_gene: TRBD1; CDR3nt: TGTGCCAGCAGGTCCGGGACAGGGTATGGAAACACCATATATTTT; CDR3aa: CASRSGTGYGNTIYF
j_gene: TRBJ2-2; v_gene: TRBV4-3; abundance: -; d_gene: -; CDR3nt: TGCGCCAGCAGTCCACAGGGTTACACCGGGGAGCTGTTTTTT; CDR3aa: CASSPQGYTGELFF
j_gene: TRBJ1-2; v_gene: TRBV28; abundance: few; d_gene: TRBD1; CDR3nt: TGTGCCAGCAAAAGGGGGCTCTATGGCTACACCTTC; CDR3aa: CASKRGLYGYTF
j_gene: TRBJ2-3; v_gene: TRBV2; abundance: -; d_gene: TRBD1; CDR3nt: TGTGCCAGCACCTTACAGGGGGCGAGAGGCCCAGATACGCAGTATTTT; CDR3aa: CASTLQGARGPDTQYF
j_gene: TRBJ2-7; v_gene: TRBV7-2; abundance: -; d_gene: TRBD1; CDR3nt: TGTGCCAGCAGCGCCGACAGGGTAGCATACTTC; CDR3aa: CASSADRVAYF
j_gene: TRBJ1-2; v_gene: TRBV27; abundance: few; d_gene: -; CDR3nt: TGTGCCAGCAGCTTCTTGGGCTCGCGTAACTATGGCTACACCTTC; CDR3aa: CASSFLGSRNYGYTF
j_gene: TRBJ2-1; v_gene: TRBV2; abundance: -; d_gene: TRBD2; CDR3nt: TGTGCCAGCAAGAGGGGCGGGAGGAGTGGTGAGCAGTTCTTC; CDR3aa: CASKRGGRSGEQFF
j_gene: TRBJ2-1; v_gene: TRBV7-2; abundance: few; d_gene: TRBD1; CDR3nt: TGTGCCAGCAGCCGGACAGGGAGACGGTTCTTC; CDR3aa: CASSRTGRRFF
j_gene: TRBJ1-4; v_gene: TRBV27; abundance: -; d_gene: TRBD1; CDR3nt: TGTGCCAGCAGCTCGGACAGGGGGCGTGAAAAACTGTTTTTT; CDR3aa: CASSSDRGREKLFF
j_gene: TRBJ2-7; v_gene: TRBV10-3; abundance: -; d_gene: TRBD1; CDR3nt: TGTGCCATCAGTGAGAGGGACAGCTCCTACGAGCAGTACTTC; CDR3aa: CAISERDSSYEQYF
j_gene: TRBJ2-3; v_gene: TRBV28; abundance: -; d_gene: TRBD2; CDR3nt: TGTGCCAGCATTCCCCCGGTGGCTAGCGGGAGAGTGTATACGCAGTATTTT; CDR3aa: CASIPPVASGRVYTQYF
j_gene: TRBJ2-7; v_gene: TRBV25-1; abundance: -; d_gene: TRBD2; CDR3nt: TGTGCCAGCAGGACTAGCGGGGGTAGCTCCTACGAGCAGTACTTC; CDR3aa: CASRTSGGSSYEQYF
j_gene: TRBJ2-7; v_gene: TRBV4-2; abundance: -; d_gene: -; CDR3nt: TGTGCCAGCAGCCAATTACCCTCAGGGAATTACGAGCAGTACTTC; CDR3aa: CASSQLPSGNYEQYF
j_gene: TRBJ2-5; v_gene: TRBV6-4; abundance: -; d_gene: -; CDR3nt: TGTGCCAGCAGTGAGCGGGTCCAAGAGACCCAGTACTTC; CDR3aa: CASSERVQETQYF
j_gene: TRBJ2-1; v_gene: TRBV5-4; abundance: -; d_gene: TRBD1; CDR3nt: TGTGCCAGCAGCTCACCGAGAGGGGGCTTTGGCAATGAGCAGTTCTTC; CDR3aa: CASSSPRGGFGNEQFF
j_gene: TRBJ2-7; v_gene: TRBV6-5; abundance: -; d_gene: -; CDR3nt: TGTGCCAGCACCATTTACAGGCGTAACTCCTACGAGCAGTACTTC; CDR3aa: CASTIYRRNSYEQYF
j_gene: TRBJ1-2; v_gene: TRBV5-6; abundance: few; d_gene: -; CDR3nt: TGTGCCAGCAGCCCCTGGGGGGAACATGGCTACACCTTC; CDR3aa: CASSPWGEHGYTF
j_gene: TRBJ1-2; v_gene: TRBV5-1; abundance: -; d_gene: TRBD1; CDR3nt: TGCGCCAGCAGCCTGGCGGACAGGTTCACGGATGGCTACACCTTC; CDR3aa: CASSLADRFTDGYTF
j_gene: TRBJ1-2; v_gene: TRBV28; abundance: few; d_gene: TRBD1; CDR3nt: TGTGCCAGCATCCCGGGGACAGGGAAGGGCTACACCTTC; CDR3aa: CASIPGTGKGYTF
j_gene: TRBJ2-7; v_gene: TRBV19; abundance: -; d_gene: TRBD1; CDR3nt: TGTGCCAGTAGTATCGACAGGGAATACGAGCAGTACTTC; CDR3aa: CASSIDREYEQYF
j_gene: TRBJ2-7; v_gene: TRBV9; abundance: few; d_gene: -; CDR3nt: TGTGCCAGCAGCCCCTATGCAGGTCGGTACGACGAGCAGTACTTC; CDR3aa: CASSPYAGRYDEQYF
j_gene: TRBJ1-1; v_gene: TRBV14; abundance: -; d_gene: -; CDR3nt: TGTGCCAGCAGCCAAGAGAGGCTCAGATCTACTGAAGCTTTCTTT; CDR3aa: CASSQERLRSTEAFF
j_gene: TRBJ1-5; v_gene: TRBV19; abundance: few; d_gene: -; CDR3nt: TGTGCCAGTCGGACACGAAATCAGCCCCAGCATTTT; CDR3aa: CASRTRNQPQHF
j_gene: TRBJ2-7; v_gene: TRBV7-9; abundance: -; d_gene: -; CDR3nt: TGTGCCAGCAGCTTAAGGGGGAGTACGATCTACGAGCAGTACTTC; CDR3aa: CASSLRGSTIYEQYF
j_gene: TRBJ2-7; v_gene: TRBV7-2; abundance: -; d_gene: TRBD2; CDR3nt: TGTGCCAGCAACCCGGGACTAGAGGCGTACGAGCAGTACTTC; CDR3aa: CASNPGLEAYEQYF
j_gene: TRBJ2-7; v_gene: TRBV7-2; abundance: few; d_gene: TRBD2; CDR3nt: TGTGCCAGCAGCTTAATGACTAGCGGAGACTACGAGCAGTACTTC; CDR3aa: CASSLMTSGDYEQYF
j_gene: TRBJ1-2; v_gene: TRBV6-1; abundance: -; d_gene: -; CDR3nt: TGTGCCAGCAACCCATCGGGAGGGCCCTATGGCTACACCTTC; CDR3aa: CASNPSGGPYGYTF
j_gene: TRBJ1-2; v_gene: TRBV6-5; abundance: -; d_gene: -; CDR3nt: TGTGCCAGCAGCCCGGACAGCAACAAGAACTATGGCTACACCTTC; CDR3aa: CASSPDSNKNYGYTF
j_gene: TRBJ2-2; v_gene: TRBV19; abundance: few; d_gene: -; CDR3nt: TGTGCCAGTAGTGACAGGCTGAACACCGGGGAGCTGTTTTTT; CDR3aa: CASSDRLNTGELFF
j_gene: TRBJ2-5; v_gene: TRBV5-6; abundance: -; d_gene: -; CDR3nt: TGTGCCAGCAGCTTATCGGTCAAAGAGACCCAGTACTTC; CDR3aa: CASSLSVKETQYF
j_gene: TRBJ2-2; v_gene: TRBV7-3; abundance: -; d_gene: TRBD1; CDR3nt: TGTGCCAGCAGCTTAAAGGGGGCGACAGGGCCCACCGGGGAGCTGTTTTTT; CDR3aa: CASSLKGATGPTGELFF
j_gene: TRBJ1-5; v_gene: TRBV11-3; abundance: -; d_gene: -; CDR3nt: TGTGCCAGCAGCAACACCCGGACGGGACTTAGGAATCAGCCCCAGCATTTT; CDR3aa: CASSNTRTGLRNQPQHF
j_gene: TRBJ1-2; v_gene: TRBV5-4; abundance: few; d_gene: -; CDR3nt: TGTGCCAGCAGCCCACCAACGGGGAGCCGCGCCGTCGGCTACACCTTC; CDR3aa: CASSPPTGSRAVGYTF
j_gene: TRBJ1-1; v_gene: TRBV5-4; abundance: -; d_gene: -; CDR3nt: TGTGCCAGCAGGGGAATTCAGGGTTACGGCGCCACTGAAGCTTTCTTT; CDR3aa: CASRGIQGYGATEAFF
j_gene: TRBJ2-2; v_gene: TRBV29-1; abundance: few; d_gene: TRBD1; CDR3nt: TGCAGCGTCGGAGGAGGGACAGGGTTATCCGGGGAGCTGTTTTTT; CDR3aa: CSVGGGTGLSGELFF
j_gene: TRBJ1-4; v_gene: TRBV6-6; abundance: -; d_gene: -; CDR3nt: TGTGCCAGCAGTCCGAACGGAGCTAATGAAAAACTGTTTTTT; CDR3aa: CASSPNGANEKLFF
j_gene: TRBJ2-1; v_gene: TRBV5-1; abundance: few; d_gene: TRBD2; CDR3nt: TGCGCCAGCAGCAGACAAGGGACTAGCGGTTACAATGAGCAGTTCTTC; CDR3aa: CASSRQGTSGYNEQFF
j_gene: TRBJ2-1; v_gene: TRBV10-3; abundance: -; d_gene: -; CDR3nt: TGTGCCATACGACAGGAGTACAATGAGCAGTTCTTC; CDR3aa: CAIRQEYNEQFF
j_gene: TRBJ1-1; v_gene: TRBV11-1; abundance: -; d_gene: -; CDR3nt: TGTGCCAGCAGCTTAGGATGGGAGCTAGAAGCTTTCTTT; CDR3aa: CASSLGWELEAFF
j_gene: TRBJ2-7; v_gene: TRBV7-2; abundance: -; d_gene: -; CDR3nt: TGTGCCAGCAGCTTCCGGGGTCCATCCTACGAGCAGTACTTC; CDR3aa: CASSFRGPSYEQYF
j_gene: TRBJ2-7; v_gene: TRBV4-1; abundance: few; d_gene: -; CDR3nt: TGCGCCAGCAGCCAAACTTTAGCCTACGAGCAGTACTTC; CDR3aa: CASSQTLAYEQYF
j_gene: TRBJ1-3; v_gene: TRBV5-1; abundance: -; d_gene: -; CDR3nt: TGCGCCAGCAGCTTGGAGGACTCCTCTGGAAACACCATATATTTT; CDR3aa: CASSLEDSSGNTIYF
j_gene: TRBJ2-3; v_gene: TRBV21-1; abundance: -; d_gene: -; CDR3nt: TGTGCCAGCCTAGCGGGAGGGAAGACAGATACGCAGTATTTT; CDR3aa: CASLAGGKTDTQYF
j_gene: TRBJ2-5; v_gene: TRBV5-1; abundance: -; d_gene: -; CDR3nt: TGCGCCAGCAGCTCCCTCAGGGGCGTGAAGACCCAAGAGACCCAGTACTTC; CDR3aa: CASSSLRGVKTQETQYF
j_gene: TRBJ2-3; v_gene: TRBV4-3; abundance: once; d_gene: -; CDR3nt: TGCGCCAGCAGCGTCGTTGGGCAAAGCACAGATACGCAGTATTTT; CDR3aa: CASSVVGQSTDTQYF
j_gene: TRBJ2-7; v_gene: TRBV28; abundance: -; d_gene: TRBD2; CDR3nt: TGTGCCAGCAGCGACAGCGGGAGCTACGAGCAGTACTTC; CDR3aa: CASSDSGSYEQYF